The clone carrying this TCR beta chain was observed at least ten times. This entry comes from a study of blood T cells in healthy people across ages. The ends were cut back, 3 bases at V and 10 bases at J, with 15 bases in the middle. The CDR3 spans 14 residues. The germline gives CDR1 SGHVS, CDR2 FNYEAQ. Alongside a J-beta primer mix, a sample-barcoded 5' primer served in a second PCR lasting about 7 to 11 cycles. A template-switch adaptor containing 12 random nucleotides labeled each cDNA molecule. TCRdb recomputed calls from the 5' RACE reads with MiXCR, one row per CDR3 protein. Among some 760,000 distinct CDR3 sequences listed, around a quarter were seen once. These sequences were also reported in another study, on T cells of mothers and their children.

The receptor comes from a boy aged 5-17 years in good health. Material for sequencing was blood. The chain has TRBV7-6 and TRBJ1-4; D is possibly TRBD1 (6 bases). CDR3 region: CASSLRGAEGKLFF. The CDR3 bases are TGTGCCAGCAGCTTGCGGGGGGCGGAAGGAAAACTGTTTTTT.